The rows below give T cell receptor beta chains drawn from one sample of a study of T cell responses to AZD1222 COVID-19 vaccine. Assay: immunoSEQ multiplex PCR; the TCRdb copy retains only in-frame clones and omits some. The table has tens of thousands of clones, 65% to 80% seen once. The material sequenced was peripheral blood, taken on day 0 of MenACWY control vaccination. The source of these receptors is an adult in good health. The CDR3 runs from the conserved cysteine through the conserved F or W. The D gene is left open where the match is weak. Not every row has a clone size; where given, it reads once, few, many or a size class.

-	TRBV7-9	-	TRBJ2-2	TGTGCCAGCAGTATAAATACCGCAAGGACCGGGGAGCTGTTTTTT	CASSINTARTGELFF
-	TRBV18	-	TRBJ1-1	TGTGCCAGCTCCCGGGGGACCGAGTCTGAAGCTTTCTTT	CASSRGTESEAFF
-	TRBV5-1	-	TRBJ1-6	TGCGCCAGCAGTGTGATGGGACCAGAAACTTCACCCCTCCACTTT	CASSVMGPETSPLHF
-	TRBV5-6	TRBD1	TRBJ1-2	TGTGCCAGCAGCTTTCGGGGACAGGCCCCGCTTGGCTACACCTTC	CASSFRGQAPLGYTF
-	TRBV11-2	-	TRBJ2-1	TGTGCCAGCAGCTCCCCCGGCGGAGTGCAGTTCTTC	CASSSPGGVQFF
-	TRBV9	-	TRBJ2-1	TGTGCCAGCAGCTCCAAAACAGGGTGGAAATACAATGAGCAGTTCTTC	CASSSKTGWKYNEQFF
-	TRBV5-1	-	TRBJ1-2	TGCGCCAGCAGCTTGTCGCCCCACGCAGCCTATGGCTACACCTTC	CASSLSPHAAYGYTF
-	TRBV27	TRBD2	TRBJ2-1	TGTGCCAGCAGTCCCCCTAGACTAGCGGGAGGGGGGAATGAGCAGTTCTTC	CASSPPRLAGGGNEQFF
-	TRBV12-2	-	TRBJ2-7	TGTGCAAGTCGCCTTGGACTAGCGGGACCAAGCTCCTACGAGCAGTACTTC	CASRLGLAGPSSYEQYF
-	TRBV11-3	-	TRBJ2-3	TGTGCCAGCAGCTTAGGGTCAGATACGCAGTATTTT	CASSLGSDTQYF
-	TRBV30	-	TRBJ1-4	TGTGCCTGGAGTGTATCCCCGGAGAGGGCCGAATGGGAAAAACTGTTTTTT	CAWSVSPERAEWEKLFF
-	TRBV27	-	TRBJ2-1	TGTGCCAGCAGTGTATGGGGACATCTCTACAATGAGCAGTTCTTC	CASSVWGHLYNEQFF
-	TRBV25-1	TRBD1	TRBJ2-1	TGTGCCAGCAGTGATACGGGACAGGGAAATTACAATGAGCAGTTCTTC	CASSDTGQGNYNEQFF
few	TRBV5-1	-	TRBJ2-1	TGCGCCAGCAGCCCCGACGGGACATCCTACAATGAGCAGTTCTTC	CASSPDGTSYNEQFF
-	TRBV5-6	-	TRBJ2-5	TGTGCCAGCAGCTTACCGGGACTCGCGAAACAAGAGACCCAGTACTTC	CASSLPGLAKQETQYF
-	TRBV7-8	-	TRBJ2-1	TGTGCCAGCAGCTCTACTGCGGGTGAGCAGTTCTTC	CASSSTAGEQFF
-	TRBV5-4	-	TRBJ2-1	TGTGCCAGCAGCTTAGTACCTAGGGACAATGAGCAGTTCTTC	CASSLVPRDNEQFF
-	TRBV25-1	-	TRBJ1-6	TGTGCCAGCACCCGGGGCTCCTATAATTCACCCCTCCACTTT	CASTRGSYNSPLHF
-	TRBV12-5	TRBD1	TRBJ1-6	TGTGCTAGTGGTTACAGGGGGTCCTATAATTCACCCCTCCACTTT	CASGYRGSYNSPLHF
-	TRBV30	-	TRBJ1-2	TGTGCCTGGAGTAACCTAGGGGGGATCTATGGCTACACCTTC	CAWSNLGGIYGYTF
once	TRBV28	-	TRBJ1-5	TGTGCCAGCTCAGGGATTCAGCCCCAGCATTTT	CASSGIQPQHF
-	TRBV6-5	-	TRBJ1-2	TGTGCCAGCAGACCGGAGGGGAGAATAATAGGCTACACCTTC	CASRPEGRIIGYTF
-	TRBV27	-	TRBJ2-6	TGTGCCAGCAGTTTATACCAGGGAAGGTCTGGGGCCAACGTCCTGACTTTC	CASSLYQGRSGANVLTF
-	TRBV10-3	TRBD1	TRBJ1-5	TGTGCCATCAGTGGGACAGGGAATCAGCCCCAGCATTTT	CAISGTGNQPQHF
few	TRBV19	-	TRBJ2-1	TGTGCCAGTAGTACCCTTCTGGGAGGGGGGGTTGAGCAGTTCTTC	CASSTLLGGGVEQFF
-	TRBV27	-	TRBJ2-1	TGTGCCAGCTCACCCCTTGCTATACCCCGGCATGAGCAGTTCTTC	CASSPLAIPRHEQFF
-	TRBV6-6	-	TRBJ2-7	TGTGCCAGCAGTTACCCGGAGGGGGGGAGGGGCGACGAGCAGTACTTC	CASSYPEGGRGDEQYF
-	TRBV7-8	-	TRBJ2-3	TGTGCCAGCAGCTTAGCGGAAGCCACAGATACGCAGTATTTT	CASSLAEATDTQYF
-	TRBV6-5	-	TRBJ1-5	TGTGCCAGCAGTTACGGCAGAAATCAGCCCCAGCATTTT	CASSYGRNQPQHF
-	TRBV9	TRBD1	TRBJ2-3	TGTGCCAGCAGCGTAGTTGGGGACAGTGGAGATACGCAGTATTTT	CASSVVGDSGDTQYF
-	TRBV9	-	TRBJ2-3	TGTGCCAGCAGCGTAGAAGTGGTGGGGAGTCCAGATACGCAGTATTTT	CASSVEVVGSPDTQYF
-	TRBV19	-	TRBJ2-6	TGTGCCAGTAGTGAGGGTTCTGGGGCCAACGTCCTGACTTTC	CASSEGSGANVLTF
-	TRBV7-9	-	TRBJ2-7	TGTGCCAGCAGCTTAAATCCCCAACGACAGGTCTACGAGCAGTACTTC	CASSLNPQRQVYEQYF
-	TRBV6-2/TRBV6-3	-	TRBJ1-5	TGTGCCAGCAGTCCCCTCGGGGGGTATAGCAATCAGCCCCAGCATTTT	CASSPLGGYSNQPQHF
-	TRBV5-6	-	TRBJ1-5	TGTGCCAGCACCCTCCGAAGGGGGACAAACAATCAGCCCCAGCATTTT	CASTLRRGTNNQPQHF
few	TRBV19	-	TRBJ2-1	TGTGCCAGCCTCGGGGGTGGAGCCGGACGAAATGAGCAGTTCTTC	CASLGGGAGRNEQFF
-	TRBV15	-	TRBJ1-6	TGTGCCACCAGCACCAGGGTTGGTCATTCACCCCTCCACTTT	CATSTRVGHSPLHF
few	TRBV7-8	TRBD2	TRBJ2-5	TGTGCCAGCAGCCCAGCGGGGCAGTTTCAGTACTTC	CASSPAGQFQYF
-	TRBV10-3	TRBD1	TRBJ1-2	TGTGCCATCAGCGGGGACAGCCTTAACTATGGCTACACCTTC	CAISGDSLNYGYTF
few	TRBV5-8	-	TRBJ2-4	TGTGCCAGCAGCTTTTGGTTCGGGGGTAACGGAAACATTCAGTACTTC	CASSFWFGGNGNIQYF
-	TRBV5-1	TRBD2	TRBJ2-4	TGCGCCAGCAGCTTGGTAGGCGGGAGAGACATTCAGTACTTC	CASSLVGGRDIQYF
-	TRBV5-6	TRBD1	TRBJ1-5	TGTGCCAGCAGCCTCGGACAGGGCCGAAATCAGCCCCAGCATTTT	CASSLGQGRNQPQHF
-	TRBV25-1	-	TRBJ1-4	TGTGCCAGTCCAACCCGAGTTGGGGCAAACAATGAAAAACTGTTTTTT	CASPTRVGANNEKLFF